A single TCR beta chain is shown here with its context. The antigen is unknown. These data belong to a study of cytomegalovirus exposure and HLA in healthy donors. Broader study findings: TRBV6-2, TRBV6-3 and other indistinguishable V segments were excluded. For TCR beta chains, V- and J-gene trimming was later linked to a missense DCLRE1C variant. Roughly uniform sequencing depth across donors was assumed, possibly incorrectly.

PCR used 60 Vbeta primers and 13 Jbeta primers. This table comes from immunoSEQ multiplex PCR, and its TCRdb copy is limited to in-frame clones, with some not included. The table lists some 110,000 clones, about four fifths of them singletons. With 3 bases clipped from V and 4 bases from J, the junction kept 9 bases outside the gene matches. The CDR3 sequence is 16 residues long. Germline CDR1 SGHDT, CDR2 YYEEEE. The rearrangement joins TRBV5-6 to TRBJ2-1, with 8 bases matching TRBD2. The sequenced sample was PBMCs. This receptor was obtained from a man between 25 and 39 years old in good health and CMV-seropositive. Written as DNA, the CDR3 is TGTGCCAGCAGCTGGGCCGAACTAGCGGCGTACAATGAGCAGTTCTTC. Translated, it gives CASSWAELAAYNEQFF.